These 4 T cell receptor beta chains share one sample of origin, sequenced in a study of identical twins. TCRdb called the 5' RACE reads again in MiXCR, with one record for every CDR3 protein. The sample yields a few hundred thousand distinct CDR3 sequences, 8.5% to 10% seen once. The specimen sequenced was naive T cells sorted from blood. The origin of the receptors is a woman between 50 and 59 years old in good health.

The chain joins TRBV7-9 to TRBJ1-1; the D gene is possibly TRBD1 (5 bases). This CDR3 contains 11 residues. Germline CDR1 is SEHNR and CDR2 is FQNEAQ (reference sequence). V gave up 3 bases and J gave up 10 bases, with 9 bases separating them. The CDR3 DNA follows: TGTGCCAGCAGCTTGCCTACAGGAGCTTTCTTT. Translation gives CASSLPTGAFF. Looking up the rest from reference TRBV7-9 and TRBJ1-1 gives the full variable domain: DTGVSQNPRHKITKRGQNVTFRCDPISEHNRLYWYRQTLGQGPEFLTYFQNEAQLEKSRLLSDRFSAERPKGSFSTLEIQRTEQGDSAMYLCASSLPTGAFFGQGTRLTVV.

This clonotype was found many times. This chain joins TRBV7-2 and TRBJ1-2; D gene ambiguous. Trimming removed 2 bases at V and 6 bases at J, with 10 bases between. CDR1 SGHTA and CDR2 FQGNSA come from the germline V gene. The CDR3 has 13 residues. The CDR3 nucleotides are TGTGCCAGCAGCTTAAGGGCAGGCCATGGCTACACCTTC. Residues: CASSLRAGHGYTF.

The V gene is TRBV5-1, the J gene TRBJ1-5; no definite D call. The CDR3 extends over 14 amino acids. V was cut by 1 base and J by 4 bases, with 9 bases left in between. CDR1 and CDR2 (germline): SGHRS, YFSETQ. The CDR3 DNA reads TGCGCCAGCAGCTTGAGACACAAAAATCAGCCCCAGCATTTT. This encodes CASSLRHKNQPQHF. Drawing the rest from reference TRBV5-1 and TRBJ1-5, the complete variable domain is KAGVTQTPRYLIKTRGQQVTLSCSPISGHRSVSWYQQTPGQGLQFLFEYFSETQRNKGNFPGRFSGRQFSNSRSEMNVSTLELGDSALYLCASSLRHKNQPQHFGDGTRLSIL.

Ten or more counts support this clonotype. The rearrangement links TRBV14 to TRBJ2-1, with TRBD2 matching over 7 bases. Germline values: CDR1 SGHDN, CDR2 FVKESK. This CDR3 comprises 15 residues. Unmatched junction bases numbered 7, after V lost 6 bases and J lost 2 bases. The CDR3 region has the DNA TGTGCCAGCAGGCGTTCTAGCGGAACCTACAATGAGCAGTTCTTC. The encoded protein is CASRRSSGTYNEQFF.